One and the same sample provided the 18 T cell receptor beta chains below, sequenced in a study of blood T cell repertoires in COVID-19. Repertoires were generated with immunoSEQ multiplex PCR, while TCRdb's copy carries only in-frame clones and drops some. The sample records approximately 250,000 clones, about 91% being singletons. The material sequenced was PBMCs or T cells enriched from blood (not recorded which). The source is a man in his forties who had been exposed to COVID-19.

V gene TRBV19 combines with J gene TRBJ2-5, with 12 bases aligning to TRBD2. CDR3 length: 18 residues. Trimming at V came to 0 bases and at J to 5 bases, leaving 10 bases not matched to a gene. Germline CDR1 LNHDA, CDR2 SQIVND (reference sequence). The CDR3 region has the DNA TGTGCCAGTAGTATAGATTTGCTAGCGGGAGGGATGTGGGAGACCCAGTACTTC. It translates to CASSIDLLAGGMWETQYF.

V usage is TRBV24-1 and J usage is TRBJ2-7; 7 bases agree with TRBD1. Germline V gives CDR1 KGHDR, CDR2 SFDVKD. The CDR3 contains 14 residues. V lost 4 bases and J lost 3; bases outside the gene matches: 5. The CDR3 region has the DNA TGTGCCACCAGTGACCCTAGGACAGGCTACGAGCAGTACTTC. Encoded protein: CATSDPRTGYEQYF.

The rearrangement links TRBV3-1 (or the pseudogene TRBV3-2) to TRBJ1-1, with D unclear. V shed 4 bases and J shed 8 bases, with 8 bases lying between them. CDR1 is LGHDT, CDR2 YNNKEL, per germline (reference sequence). The CDR3 sequence is 11 residues long. The CDR3 reads CASSRDGEAFF. DNA for the CDR3: TGTGCCAGCAGCCGAGACGGGGAAGCTTTCTTT.

The gene calls are TRBV4-2 and TRBJ2-4; maybe TRBD1 (5 bases). CDR3 size: 14 residues. Germline V lookup: CDR1 LGHNA, CDR2 YNFKEQ. The V gene lost 1 base and the J gene lost 5 bases, with 9 bases spanning the gap. The CDR3 loop reads CASSQGGGENIQYF. As DNA, the CDR3 is TGTGCCAGCAGCCAAGGGGGCGGAGAAAACATTCAGTACTTC.

The chain carries TRBV2 and TRBJ1-2, with 8 bases lining up with TRBD1. The CDR3 has 14 residues. CDR1 SNHLY and CDR2 FYNNEI come from the germline V gene. Germline trimming cut 0 bases from V and 8 bases from J; bases unmatched to any gene: 5. Here the CDR3 DNA reads TGTGCCAGCAGTGAAGCCCGGACAGGGATCGGCTACACCTTC. This gives the protein CASSEARTGIGYTF.

This chain joins TRBV11-1 and TRBJ1-1, with 12 bases lining up with TRBD1. The CDR3 contains 14 residues. Germline loops: CDR1 SGHAT, CDR2 FQDESV (reference sequence). V was pared by 4 bases and J by 8 bases, with 5 bases of the junction left unmatched. CDR3 sequence (DNA): TGTGCCAGCAGCTCGGGACAGGGGGCGCGAGAAGCTTTCTTT. Protein product: CASSSGQGAREAFF.

V is TRBV29-1 and J is TRBJ2-7; 13 positions match TRBD2. Germline CDR1 reads SQVTM; CDR2 reads ANQGSEA. Trimming at V came to 0 bases and at J to 4 bases, leaving 6 bases not matched to a gene. This CDR3 region has 16 residues. CDR3 sequence: CSVEDETSGRFYEQYF. Here the CDR3 DNA reads TGCAGCGTTGAAGATGAGACTAGCGGGAGGTTTTACGAGCAGTACTTC.

This chain links TRBV30 with TRBJ1-1; a possible D gene is TRBD1 (6 bases). V lost 0 bases to trimming and J lost 3 bases, with 11 bases between them. The CDR3 has 14 amino acids. The V gene's germline CDR1 is GTSNPN and CDR2 SVGIG (reference sequence). CDR3 coding DNA: TGTGCCTGGAGTGTTACAGGGTTTTACACTGAAGCTTTCTTT. Translating it yields CAWSVTGFYTEAFF.

The sample holds a few counts of this clone. The chain uses TRBV19 and TRBJ2-7; perhaps TRBD2 as D (6 bases). This CDR3 is 13 amino acids long. The V end was cut by 6 bases, the J end by 0 bases, with 9 bases between. Germline CDR1 and CDR2: LNHDA and SQIVND (reference sequence). CDR3 nucleotide sequence: TGTGCCAGTAGCCTCGGGAGCTCCTACGAGCAGTACTTC. This sequence encodes CASSLGSSYEQYF.

V and J are TRBV23-1 and TRBJ1-1, with 12 bases lining up with TRBD1. TRBV23-1 is recorded as an ORF, its role being uncertain. CDR3 length: 16 residues. Trimming cost V 3 bases and J 1 base; bases outside gene matches: 3. The DNA for the CDR3 is TGCGCCAGCAGTCACGGGACAGGGGGCTCGAACACTGAAGCTTTCTTT. Its translation is CASSHGTGGSNTEAFF.

The CDR3, as DNA: TGTGCCAGCAGCTTAGAGGTGCTAGCGGGAGCCTCCACCGGGGAGCTGTTTTTT. Its translation: CASSLEVLAGASTGELFF. The chain combines TRBV13 with TRBJ2-2; 10 nucleotides align to TRBD2. The V gene's germline CDR1 is PRHDT and CDR2 FYEKMQ (reference sequence). V dropped 1 base and J dropped 4; count of bases not matched to a gene: 9. The CDR3 totals 18 residues.

The genes are TRBV9 and TRBJ1-1; D call uncertain. Trimming cost V 1 base and J 1 base, with 11 bases left between them. Germline assignment: CDR1 SGDLS and CDR2 YYNGEE. The CDR3 has 15 amino acids. The DNA of the CDR3 is TGTGCCAGCAGCGTACGAGGACTCCAGAACACTGAAGCTTTCTTT. Translation: CASSVRGLQNTEAFF.

The CDR3: CASSLGGTPYEQYF. The CDR3 DNA sequence: TGCGCCAGCAGCTTGGGTGGGACACCCTACGAGCAGTACTTC. J is TRBJ2-7 and V is TRBV5-1; D may be TRBD1 (6 bases). CDR3 size: 14 residues. Looked up from germline, CDR1 is SGHRS and CDR2 is YFSETQ. V lost 0 bases to trimming and J lost 2 bases, with 9 bases between them.

Comment on this clone: It is likely a read error, because the conserved phenylalanine at the end of the CDR3 is missing. It is unclear where the CDR3 begins or ends on the DNA, so no DNA is shown, and the CDR3 is as TCRdb lists it. CDR3: CASSTSTDNSHI. The chain has TRBV28 and TRBJ1-2; the table's D call, TRBD1, was not checked against the DNA. The CDR3 extends over 12 residues, inclusive of both ends. The germline V gene encodes CDR1 MDHEN and CDR2 SYDVKM.

The chain recombines TRBV10-3 with TRBJ2-2; 7 bases fit TRBD1. There are 17 residues in the CDR3. The V gene end was trimmed by 5 bases and the J gene end by 0 bases; junction bases not matched to a gene: 9. Germline CDR1 and CDR2: ENHRY and SYGVKD. The CDR3 is CAISHWTGSANTGELFF. DNA of the CDR3: TGTGCCATCAGTCACTGGACAGGATCAGCGAACACCGGGGAGCTGTTTTTT.

V and J are TRBV7-9 and TRBJ2-1; TRBD1 aligns across 7 bases. The CDR3 covers 16 residues. CDR1 is SEHNR, CDR2 FQNEAQ, per germline (reference sequence). The V gene end was trimmed by 6 bases and the J gene end by 6 bases; junction bases not matched to a gene: 14. CDR3 in amino acids: CASRDENRGSGNEQFF. The CDR3, as DNA: TGTGCCAGCAGAGACGAGAACAGGGGTTCCGGCAATGAGCAGTTCTTC. Full variable domain (remainder filled in from reference TRBV7-9 and TRBJ2-1): DTGVSQNPRHKITKRGQNVTFRCDPISEHNRLYWYRQTLGQGPEFLTYFQNEAQLEKSRLLSDRFSAERPKGSFSTLEIQRTEQGDSAMYLCASRDENRGSGNEQFFGPGTRLTVL.

The CDR3 region has the DNA TGTGCCAGCAGTTTATTTCTCTATGGACTAGCGGGAGGAGGCCTAGCCAAAAACATTCAGTACTTC. Its protein is CASSLFLYGLAGGGLAKNIQYF. The chain links TRBV28 to TRBJ2-4; 14 nucleotides match TRBD2. Germline V CDR1 and CDR2: MDHEN, SYDVKM. The CDR3 loop spans 22 amino acids. The V segment lost 1 base and the J segment 0 bases; nucleotides outside the gene matches: 14.

The rearrangement joins TRBV9 to TRBJ1-1, with 9 bases fitting TRBD1. This CDR3 is built from 14 residues. Germline V lookup: CDR1 SGDLS, CDR2 YYNGEE. J gave up 1 base and V 3 bases, and 1 base lay outside the gene matches. The CDR3 DNA reads as TGTGCCAGCAGCGGGGGACAGGGGAACACTGAAGCTTTCTTT. It is translated as CASSGGQGNTEAFF.